These 15 T cell receptor beta chains were sequenced from one sample in a study of cytomegalovirus exposure and HLA in healthy donors. Sequencing used immunoSEQ multiplex PCR; TCRdb keeps in-frame clones, though not all of them. The table has 120,000 or so clones, more than 75% seen once. Sequencing used PBMCs. The receptor source for this set is a woman in her twenties or thirties in good health and CMV-seronegative.

This chain links TRBV27 with TRBJ1-2, with D tentatively TRBD1 (6 bases). Germline values: CDR1 MNHEY, CDR2 SMNVEV (reference sequence). Trimming removed 0 bases from V and 8 bases from J, with 10 bases in between. The CDR3 covers 13 residues. In DNA, the CDR3 is TGTGCCAGCAGTTTATCGGGGGCGAGGGGCTACACCTTC. Its translation is CASSLSGARGYTF.

The chain links TRBV9 to TRBJ2-5; perhaps TRBD2 as D (5 bases). Looked up from germline, CDR1 is SGDLS and CDR2 is YYNGEE. The ends were cut back, 3 bases at V and 5 bases at J, with 17 bases in the middle. This CDR3 is 15 amino acids long. CDR3 nucleotide sequence: TGTGCCAGCAGCGCGCCCGGGGTATTGGGGGAGACCCAGTACTTC. This codes for CASSAPGVLGETQYF.

This chain connects TRBV10-3 to TRBJ2-5, with 7 bases fitting TRBD1. Germline trimming cut 4 bases from V and 5 bases from J; bases unmatched to any gene: 7. Germline CDR1 is ENHRY and CDR2 is SYGVKD. The CDR3 covers 14 residues. CDR3 nucleotide sequence: TGTGCCATCAGTGGGACAGGCAAGGAGGAGACCCAGTACTTC. Translation: CAISGTGKEETQYF.

DNA of the CDR3: TGTGCCAGCCTGGGACAGTTACCCGAGCAGTACTTC. As protein: CASLGQLPEQYF. The chain combines TRBV6-1 with TRBJ2-7, with TRBD1 identical over 7 bases. V trimming: 8 bases; J trimming: 6 bases; junction bases outside the gene matches: 7. The CDR3 runs to 12 residues. Germline assignment: CDR1 MNHNS and CDR2 SASEGT.

The chain couples TRBV7-2 to TRBJ1-6, with a weak D call TRBD1 (5 bases). Germline V gene data show CDR1 as SGHTA and CDR2 as FQGNSA. V was pared by 3 bases and J by 6 bases, with 9 bases between. CDR3 length: 14 amino acids. The DNA of the CDR3 is TGTGCCAGCAGCTTTCAGGGACTTAATTCACCCCTCCACTTT. It yields the protein CASSFQGLNSPLHF.

The V gene is TRBV7-9, the J gene TRBJ2-3; 7 nucleotides agree with TRBD1. With V trimmed by 4 bases and J by 2 bases, 15 bases remained unmatched. From germline, CDR1 is SEHNR and CDR2 FQNEAQ (reference sequence). The CDR3 length is 18 residues. The CDR3 coding sequence is TGTGCCAGCAGCTCCCCCCGCCTTGGACAGGCCTACACAGATACGCAGTATTTT. It yields the protein CASSSPRLGQAYTDTQYF. Variable domain in full (rest from reference TRBV7-9 and TRBJ2-3): DTGVSQNPRHKITKRGQNVTFRCDPISEHNRLYWYRQTLGQGPEFLTYFQNEAQLEKSRLLSDRFSAERPKGSFSTLEIQRTEQGDSAMYLCASSSPRLGQAYTDTQYFGPGTRLTVL.

The chain has TRBV4-2 and TRBJ1-2; 7 bases fit TRBD1. CDR3 length: 16 residues. Trimming cost V 0 bases and J 8 bases; bases outside gene matches: 12. From germline, CDR1 is LGHNA and CDR2 YNFKEQ. CDR3 sequence: CASSQDSFDRVDGYTF. The DNA for the CDR3 is TGTGCCAGCAGCCAAGATAGCTTCGACAGGGTGGACGGCTACACCTTC.

The chain uses TRBV13 and TRBJ2-7, with a tentative D call TRBD1 (6 bases). Trimming took 5 bases from V and 4 from J, leaving 15 bases between them. The CDR3 extends over 14 amino acids. Germline V gives CDR1 PRHDT, CDR2 FYEKMQ (reference sequence). The CDR3 here is CASSRKGHPYEQYF. The DNA for the CDR3 is TGTGCCAGCAGCCGGAAGGGACACCCATACGAGCAGTACTTC.

This sequence joins TRBV5-4 and TRBJ1-2; TRBD1 matches at 7 bases. J gave up 3 bases and V 5 bases, and 4 bases lay outside the gene matches. The CDR3 spans 13 residues. Germline V gene sequence: CDR1 SGHNT, CDR2 YYREEE (reference sequence). The CDR3 nucleotides read TGTGCCAGCAGTTCCGGGACAGACTATGGCTACACCTTC. The encoded protein is CASSSGTDYGYTF.

This chain uses TRBV19 with TRBJ2-2; possibly TRBD1 for D (5 bases). CDR1 and CDR2 from the germline V gene are LNHDA and SQIVND (reference sequence). Between the trimmed V and J ends, which lost 6 bases and 5 bases, there was a span of 13 bases. This CDR3 is built from 14 residues. CDR3 DNA sequence: TGTGCCAGTAGAAGGACACTTCGGACCGGGGAGCTGTTTTTT. Protein sequence: CASRRTLRTGELFF. Together with reference TRBV19 and TRBJ2-2, the CDR3 gives the full variable domain: DGGITQSPKYLFRKEGQNVTLSCEQNLNHDAMYWYRQDPGQGLRLIYYSQIVNDFQKGDIAEGYSVSREKKESFPLTVTSAQKNPTAFYLCASRRTLRTGELFFGEGSRLTVL.

The gene calls are TRBV6-5 and TRBJ2-3, with 9 bases matching TRBD1. The CDR3 is 14 amino acids. Germline V gene sequence: CDR1 MNHEY, CDR2 SVGAGI. Trimming removed 6 bases from V and 4 bases from J; junction bases left unmatched: 5. DNA of the CDR3: TGTGCCAGCAGGGGGACAGGGAGGGCAGATACGCAGTATTTT. This gives the protein CASRGTGRADTQYF.

This chain uses TRBV11-2 with TRBJ2-3; 7 positions agree with TRBD2. This CDR3 has 14 residues. With 2 bases clipped from V and 2 bases from J, the junction kept 1 base outside the gene matches. In germline, CDR1 is SGHAT, CDR2 FQNNGV. The CDR3 sequence is CASSLKRDTDTQYF. As DNA, the CDR3 is TGTGCCAGCAGCTTAAAGCGGGACACAGATACGCAGTATTTT.

The chain employs TRBV14 and TRBJ2-7; D is perhaps TRBD1 (5 bases). Germline-derived CDR1 and CDR2 are SGHDN and FVKESK. The CDR3 covers 14 residues. The ends were cut back, 5 bases at V and 3 bases at J, with 14 bases in the middle. The CDR3 is CASSDSMWGYEQYF. The DNA for the CDR3 is TGTGCCAGCAGCGACAGCATGTGGGGCTACGAGCAGTACTTC.

In this sample, this clone turned up once. The J gene is TRBJ2-7, the V gene TRBV20-1; a possible D gene is TRBD2 (5 bases). The CDR3 length is 11 residues. The germline V and J ends were trimmed by 3 bases and 6 bases, with 9 bases remaining between them. CDR1 and CDR2 from the germline V gene are DFQATT and SNEGSKA (reference sequence). The CDR3 loop reads CSARSGVEQYF. CDR3 DNA: TGCAGTGCTAGGAGCGGTGTCGAGCAGTACTTC.

The chain employs TRBV5-1 and TRBJ2-7, with TRBD1 matching 7 bases. This CDR3 is 16 amino acids long. Germline-derived CDR1 and CDR2 are SGHRS and YFSETQ. Trimming removed 0 bases from V and 0 bases from J; junction bases left unmatched: 6. The CDR3 DNA follows: TGCGCCAGCAGCTTGGTAGGGGGCCCGAGCTCCTACGAGCAGTACTTC. Amino acid sequence: CASSLVGGPSSYEQYF.